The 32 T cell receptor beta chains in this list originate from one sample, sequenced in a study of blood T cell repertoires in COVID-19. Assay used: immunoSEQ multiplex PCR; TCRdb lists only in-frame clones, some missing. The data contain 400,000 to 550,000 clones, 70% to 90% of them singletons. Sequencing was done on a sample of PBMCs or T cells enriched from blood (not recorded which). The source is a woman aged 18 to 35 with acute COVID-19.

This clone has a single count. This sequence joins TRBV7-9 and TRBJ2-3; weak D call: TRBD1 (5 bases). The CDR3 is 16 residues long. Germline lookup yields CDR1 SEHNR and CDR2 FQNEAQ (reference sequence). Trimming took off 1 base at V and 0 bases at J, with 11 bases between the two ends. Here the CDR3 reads CASSLEGITSTDTQYF. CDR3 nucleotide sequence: TGTGCCAGCAGCTTAGAGGGGATAACTAGCACAGATACGCAGTATTTT.

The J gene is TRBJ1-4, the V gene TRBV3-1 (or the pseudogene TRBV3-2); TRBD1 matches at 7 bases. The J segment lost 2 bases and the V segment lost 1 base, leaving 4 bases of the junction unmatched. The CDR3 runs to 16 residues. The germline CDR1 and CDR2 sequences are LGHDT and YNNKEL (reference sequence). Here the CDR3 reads CASSQGQGVTNEKLFF. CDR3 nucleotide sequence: TGTGCCAGCAGCCAAGGTCAGGGGGTCACTAATGAAAAACTGTTTTTT.

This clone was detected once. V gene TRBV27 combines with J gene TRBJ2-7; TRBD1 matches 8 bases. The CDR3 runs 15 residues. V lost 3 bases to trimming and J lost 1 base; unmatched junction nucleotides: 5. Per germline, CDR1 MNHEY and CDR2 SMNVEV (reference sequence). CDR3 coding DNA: TGTGCCAGCAGTTTCTCGACAGGGGCGTCCTACGAGCAGTACTTC. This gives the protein CASSFSTGASYEQYF.

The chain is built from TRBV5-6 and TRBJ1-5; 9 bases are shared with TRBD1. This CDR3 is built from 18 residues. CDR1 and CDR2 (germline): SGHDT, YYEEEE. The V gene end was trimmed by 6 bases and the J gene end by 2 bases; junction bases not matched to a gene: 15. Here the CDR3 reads CASTIMDRGFSGNQPQHF. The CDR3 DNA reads TGTGCCAGCACCATCATGGACAGGGGTTTTAGTGGCAATCAGCCCCAGCATTTT.

CDR3 region: CSVELWTAGFF. The CDR3 DNA is TGCAGCGTTGAATTGTGGACAGCCGGGTTCTTC. This sequence joins TRBV29-1 and TRBJ2-1; maybe TRBD1 (6 bases). This CDR3 is built from 11 residues. V was pared by 2 bases and J by 15 bases, with 14 bases between. Germline V lookup: CDR1 SQVTM, CDR2 ANQGSEA.

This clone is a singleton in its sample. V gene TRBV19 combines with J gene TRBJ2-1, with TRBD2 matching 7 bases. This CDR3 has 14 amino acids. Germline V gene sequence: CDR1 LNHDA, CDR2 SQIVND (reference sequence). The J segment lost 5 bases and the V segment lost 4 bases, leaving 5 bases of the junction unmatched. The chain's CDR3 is CASSTRLAHNEQFF. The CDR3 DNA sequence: TGTGCCAGTAGTACTAGACTAGCCCACAATGAGCAGTTCTTC.

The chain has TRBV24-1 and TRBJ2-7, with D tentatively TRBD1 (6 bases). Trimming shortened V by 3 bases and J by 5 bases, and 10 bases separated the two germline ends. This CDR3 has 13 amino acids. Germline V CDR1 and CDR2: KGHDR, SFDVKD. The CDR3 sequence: CATSDVRGNEQYF. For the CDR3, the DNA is TGTGCCACCAGTGATGTCAGGGGTAACGAGCAGTACTTC.

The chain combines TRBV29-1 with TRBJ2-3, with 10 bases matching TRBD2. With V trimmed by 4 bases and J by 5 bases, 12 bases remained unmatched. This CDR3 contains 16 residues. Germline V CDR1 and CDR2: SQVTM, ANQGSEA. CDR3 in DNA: TGCAGCGTTGTGGGGGCTAGCGGGAGACGAGGAGATACGCAGTATTTT. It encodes CSVVGASGRRGDTQYF.

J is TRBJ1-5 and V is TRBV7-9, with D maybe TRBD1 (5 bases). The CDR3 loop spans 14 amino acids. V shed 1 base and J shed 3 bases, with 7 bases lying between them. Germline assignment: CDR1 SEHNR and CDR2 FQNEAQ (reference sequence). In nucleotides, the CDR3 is TGTGCCAGCAGCTTAGAGGGGTCCAATCAGCCCCAGCATTTT. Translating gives CASSLEGSNQPQHF.

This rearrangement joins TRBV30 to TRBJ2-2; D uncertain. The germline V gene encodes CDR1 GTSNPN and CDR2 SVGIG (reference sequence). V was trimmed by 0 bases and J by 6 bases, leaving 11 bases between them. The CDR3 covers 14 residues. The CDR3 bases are TGTGCCTGGAGTGTAGCCAGGTCCGCCGGGGAGCTGTTTTTT. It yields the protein CAWSVARSAGELFF.

In DNA form, the CDR3 reads TGCGCCAGCAGCCAAGCGGCTAGCGGGATCACAGATACGCAGTATTTT. It specifies CASSQAASGITDTQYF. This chain uses TRBV4-1 with TRBJ2-3, with TRBD2 matching 9 bases. The trim removed 1 base at V and 2 bases at J, leaving 4 bases unmatched. CDR1 is MGHRA, CDR2 YSYEKL, per germline. The CDR3 has 16 residues.

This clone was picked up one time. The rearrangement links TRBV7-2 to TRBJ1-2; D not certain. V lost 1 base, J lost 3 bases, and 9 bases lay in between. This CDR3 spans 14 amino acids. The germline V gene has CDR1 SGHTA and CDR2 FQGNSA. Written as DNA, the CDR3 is TGTGCCAGCAGCTTAGGAGTCGCGGACTATGGCTACACCTTC. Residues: CASSLGVADYGYTF.

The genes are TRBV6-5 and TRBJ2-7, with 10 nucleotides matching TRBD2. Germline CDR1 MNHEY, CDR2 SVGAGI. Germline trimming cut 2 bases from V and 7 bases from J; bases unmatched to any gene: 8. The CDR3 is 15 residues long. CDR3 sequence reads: CASSYQLAGTGEQYF. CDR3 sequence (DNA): TGTGCCAGCAGTTACCAACTAGCGGGAACGGGGGAGCAGTACTTC.

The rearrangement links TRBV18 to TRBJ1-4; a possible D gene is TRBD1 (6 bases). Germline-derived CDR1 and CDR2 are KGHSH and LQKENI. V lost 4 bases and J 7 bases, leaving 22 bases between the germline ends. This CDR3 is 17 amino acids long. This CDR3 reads CASSRSAAGVQPEKLFF. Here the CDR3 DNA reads TGTGCCAGCTCACGATCGGCCGCAGGGGTCCAACCTGAAAAACTGTTTTTT.

The CDR3 DNA follows: TGTGCCAGCAGCCAAAACGTAGCGGGCCTTCAAGGGGACACCATATATTTT. It specifies CASSQNVAGLQGDTIYF. This chain joins TRBV14 and TRBJ1-3, with a weak D call TRBD1 (5 bases). The CDR3 sequence is 17 residues long. V shed 2 bases and J shed 8 bases, with 22 bases lying between them. The germline V gene has CDR1 SGHDN and CDR2 FVKESK.

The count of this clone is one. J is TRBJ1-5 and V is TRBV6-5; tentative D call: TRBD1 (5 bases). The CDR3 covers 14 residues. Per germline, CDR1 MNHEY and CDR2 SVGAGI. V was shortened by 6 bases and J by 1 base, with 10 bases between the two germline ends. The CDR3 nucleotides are TGTGCCAGCAGCGGGGGAGGGAGCAATCAGCCCCAGCATTTT. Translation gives CASSGGGSNQPQHF.

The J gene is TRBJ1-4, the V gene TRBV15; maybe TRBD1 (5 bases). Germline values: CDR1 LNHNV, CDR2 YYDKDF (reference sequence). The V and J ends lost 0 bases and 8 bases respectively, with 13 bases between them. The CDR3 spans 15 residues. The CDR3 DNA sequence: TGTGCCACCAGCAGAGACTTGGGTCGACAGGAAAAACTGTTTTTT. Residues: CATSRDLGRQEKLFF.

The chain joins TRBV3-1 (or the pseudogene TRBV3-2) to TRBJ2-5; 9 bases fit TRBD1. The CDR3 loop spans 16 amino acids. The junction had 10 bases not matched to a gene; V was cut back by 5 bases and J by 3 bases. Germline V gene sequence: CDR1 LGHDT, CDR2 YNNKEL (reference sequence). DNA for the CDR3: TGTGCCAGCAGCTCTAAGGGACAGGGAAGCAAAGAGACCCAGTACTTC. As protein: CASSSKGQGSKETQYF.

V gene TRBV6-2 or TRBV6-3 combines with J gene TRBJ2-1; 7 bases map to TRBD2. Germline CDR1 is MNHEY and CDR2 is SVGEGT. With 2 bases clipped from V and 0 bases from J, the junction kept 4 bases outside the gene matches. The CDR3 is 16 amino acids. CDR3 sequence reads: CASSYTPSGSYNEQFF. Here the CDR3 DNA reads TGTGCCAGCAGTTACACTCCTAGCGGCTCCTACAATGAGCAGTTCTTC.

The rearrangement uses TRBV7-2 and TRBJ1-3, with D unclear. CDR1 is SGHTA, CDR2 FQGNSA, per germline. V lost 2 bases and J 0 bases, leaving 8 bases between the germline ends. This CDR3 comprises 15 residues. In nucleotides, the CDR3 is TGTGCCAGCAGCTTAAAGGCGGCCTCTGGAAACACCATATATTTT. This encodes CASSLKAASGNTIYF.

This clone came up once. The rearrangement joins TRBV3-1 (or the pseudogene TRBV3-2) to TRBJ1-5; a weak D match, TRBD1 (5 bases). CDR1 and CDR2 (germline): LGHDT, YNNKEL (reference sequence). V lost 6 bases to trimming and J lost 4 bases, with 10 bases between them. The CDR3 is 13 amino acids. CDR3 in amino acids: CASSREGNQPQHF. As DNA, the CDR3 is TGTGCCAGCAGTCGGGAGGGGAATCAGCCCCAGCATTTT.

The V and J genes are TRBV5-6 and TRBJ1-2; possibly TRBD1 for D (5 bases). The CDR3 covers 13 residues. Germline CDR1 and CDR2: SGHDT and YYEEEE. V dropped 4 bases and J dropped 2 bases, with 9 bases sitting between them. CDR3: CASSAGTNYGYTF. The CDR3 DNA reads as TGTGCCAGCAGCGCGGGGACGAACTATGGCTACACCTTC.

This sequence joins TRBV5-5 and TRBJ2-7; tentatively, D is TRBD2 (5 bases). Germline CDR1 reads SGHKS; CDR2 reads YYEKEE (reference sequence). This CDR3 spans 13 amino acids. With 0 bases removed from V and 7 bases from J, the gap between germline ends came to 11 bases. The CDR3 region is CASSLEEGREQYF. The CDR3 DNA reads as TGTGCCAGCAGCTTGGAAGAGGGTAGGGAGCAGTACTTC.

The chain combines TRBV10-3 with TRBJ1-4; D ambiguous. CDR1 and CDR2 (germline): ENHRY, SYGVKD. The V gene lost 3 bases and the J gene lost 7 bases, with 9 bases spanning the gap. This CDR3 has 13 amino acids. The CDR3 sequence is CAISESGIEKLFF. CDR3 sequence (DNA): TGTGCCATCAGTGAATCAGGAATTGAAAAACTGTTTTTT.

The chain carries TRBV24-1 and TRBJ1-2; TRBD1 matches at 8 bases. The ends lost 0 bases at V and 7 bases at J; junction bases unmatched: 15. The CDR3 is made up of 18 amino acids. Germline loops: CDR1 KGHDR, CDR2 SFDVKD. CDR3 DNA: TGTGCCACCAGTGATTTGTTAGCCGGACAGGGAAGGCGGAGTGGCTACACCTTC. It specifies CATSDLLAGQGRRSGYTF.

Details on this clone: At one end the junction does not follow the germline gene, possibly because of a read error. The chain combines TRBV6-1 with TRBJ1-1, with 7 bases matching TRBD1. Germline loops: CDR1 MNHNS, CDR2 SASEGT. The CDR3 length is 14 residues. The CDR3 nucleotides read TGTGCCAGCAATGAACAGGGGTCAGGCACTGAAGCTTTCTTT. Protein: CASNEQGSGTEAFF.

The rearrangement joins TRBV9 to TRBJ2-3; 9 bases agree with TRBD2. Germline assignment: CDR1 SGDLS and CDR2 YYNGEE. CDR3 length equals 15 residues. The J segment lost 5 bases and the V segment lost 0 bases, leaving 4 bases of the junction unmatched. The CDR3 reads CASSVGVAGEDTQYF. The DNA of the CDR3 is TGTGCCAGCAGCGTAGGAGTAGCGGGAGAAGATACGCAGTATTTT.

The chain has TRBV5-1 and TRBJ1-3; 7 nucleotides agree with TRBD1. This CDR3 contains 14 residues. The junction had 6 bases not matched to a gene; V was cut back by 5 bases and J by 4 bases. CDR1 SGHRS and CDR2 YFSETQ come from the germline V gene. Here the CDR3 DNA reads TGCGCCAGCAGTTCGACGGGACAGGGAAACACCATATATTTT. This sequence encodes CASSSTGQGNTIYF.

The CDR3 bases are TGTGCCAGCAGCCCGACTAGCGGGGGACCCGACAATGAGCAGTTCTTC. Its translation is CASSPTSGGPDNEQFF. This chain links TRBV3-1 (or the pseudogene TRBV3-2) with TRBJ2-1, with 12 bases identical to TRBD2. The CDR3 totals 16 residues. The germline CDR1 and CDR2 sequences are LGHDT and YNNKEL (reference sequence). With 4 bases clipped from V and 5 bases from J, the junction kept 6 bases outside the gene matches.

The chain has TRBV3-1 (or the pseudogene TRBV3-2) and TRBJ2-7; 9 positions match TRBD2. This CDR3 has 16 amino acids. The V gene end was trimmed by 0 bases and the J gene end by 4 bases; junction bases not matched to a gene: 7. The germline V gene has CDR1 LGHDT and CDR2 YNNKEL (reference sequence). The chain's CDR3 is CASSQDQLAGSYEQYF. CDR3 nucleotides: TGTGCCAGCAGCCAAGATCAACTAGCGGGCTCTTACGAGCAGTACTTC.

CDR3 nucleotides: TGCGCCAGCAGCTTGGCCGAGGAAAACACCATATATTTT. As protein: CASSLAEENTIYF. The chain uses TRBV5-1 and TRBJ1-3; no reliable D call. The CDR3 has 13 residues. V shed 0 bases and J shed 6 bases, with 7 bases lying between them. Germline CDR1 reads SGHRS; CDR2 reads YFSETQ.

The CDR3 sequence: CASGRVVRAGVTNTQYF. In DNA form, the CDR3 reads TGTGCTAGTGGTAGGGTTGTAAGGGCGGGAGTGACAAATACGCAGTATTTT. The chain links TRBV12-5 to TRBJ2-3; 7 nucleotides align to TRBD2. CDR3 size: 17 residues. In germline, CDR1 is LGHNT, CDR2 FRNRAP. V shed 5 bases and J 7 bases; nucleotides not matched to a gene: 18.